This T cell receptor (beta chain) was sequenced for a study of patients and donors after allogeneic stem cell transplantation (dated by TCRdb to between 2020 and 2021). Libraries were built with RT-PCR. The data were produced on a NextSeq 550. The public reads were reprocessed in TCRdb via fastp at Q25 and MiXCR, keeping in-frame beta chains. Rows matching on CDR3 protein sequence are summarized as one entry with the most common DNA and genes. For this sample there are about 4,200 distinct CDR3 sequences; around 16% appear just once. 76% of the sample is taken by the ten largest. Of note for this clonotype: The antigen it recognizes is unknown. Qualities for individual bases were not recorded, and no much larger clone is one base off.

From the cysteine up to the phenylalanine, the CDR3 has a length of 14 residues. Only the CDR3 portion is preserved as DNA: 42 bases, with reading frame beginning at the first base. CDR1 is given as ENHRY and CDR2 as SYGVKD, both from the germline V gene. Germline trimming: 7 bases from V, 7 bases from J; junction bases outside gene matches: 6. The V and J genes are TRBV10-3 and TRBJ2-7, and 14 bases in between align with TRBD2. The source material was blood, either unsorted or a sorted T cell fraction (not recorded which). The TCR was taken from a human donor who was either an allogeneic HSCT recipient or a stem cell or donor lymphocyte infusion donor (not recorded which). It is not recorded whose cells these are; they may come from a transplant donor. The CDR3 here reads CAITGLAGVGEQYF. The DNA sequence reads TGTGCCATCACGGGACTAGCGGGAGTGGGGGAGCAGTACTTC.